Listed below are T cell receptor beta chains from one sample, sequenced in a study of cytomegalovirus exposure and HLA in healthy donors. Assay: immunoSEQ multiplex PCR; the TCRdb copy retains only in-frame clones and omits some. Its table records over 100,000 clones. Sequencing was carried out using PBMCs. Receptor source: a young man in good health and CMV-seronegative. The CDR3 runs from the conserved cysteine through the conserved F or W. The D gene is left open where the match is weak.

DNA: TGTGCCAGCAGTTTAGCAAGGGACTACCAAGAGACCCAGTACTTC; CDR3: CASSLARDYQETQYF; J: TRBJ2-5; V: TRBV27; D: NA
DNA: TGTGCCAGCAGCTTAGACAGGGATGGGGAGTTCTTC; CDR3: CASSLDRDGEFF; J: TRBJ2-1; V: TRBV7-9; D: NA
DNA: TGTGCCAGCAGCTTCGTCCAGGGTTCGGCCTACGAGCAGTACTTC; CDR3: CASSFVQGSAYEQYF; J: TRBJ2-7; V: TRBV11-3; D: NA
DNA: TGCAGCGTCTCACAGGCGGACAATGAGCAGTTCTTC; CDR3: CSVSQADNEQFF; J: TRBJ2-1; V: TRBV29-1; D: NA
DNA: TGTGCCAGCACGGGCAGGGGCTCTGGGGCCAACGTCCTGACTTTC; CDR3: CASTGRGSGANVLTF; J: TRBJ2-6; V: TRBV25-1; D: NA
DNA: TGTGCCAGCAGCCCGAAGTTCAGCGGGAGAGTAAGAGATACGCAGTATTTT; CDR3: CASSPKFSGRVRDTQYF; J: TRBJ2-3; V: TRBV21-1; D: NA
DNA: TGTGCCAGCAGCCAAGAATCTGGGGGAGGGCCTTACAATGAGCAGTTCTTC; CDR3: CASSQESGGGPYNEQFF; J: TRBJ2-1; V: TRBV4-2; D: TRBD2
DNA: TGTGCCAGCAGCTTGGACCACCGGGGGGGAAGCACAGATACGCAGTATTTT; CDR3: CASSLDHRGGSTDTQYF; J: TRBJ2-3; V: TRBV11-2; D: TRBD2
DNA: TGTGCCAGCAGCTTAGAGCCCCCCGGGGAGCTGTTTTTT; CDR3: CASSLEPPGELFF; J: TRBJ2-2; V: TRBV7-6; D: NA
DNA: TGTGCCAGCAGCCCGGGCGGGGGTAATGAAAAACTGTTTTTT; CDR3: CASSPGGGNEKLFF; J: TRBJ1-4; V: TRBV11-2; D: NA
DNA: TGTGCCAGCTCACAAGTGGGGACAGGGCCCACCTACGAGCAGTACTTC; CDR3: CASSQVGTGPTYEQYF; J: TRBJ2-7; V: TRBV18; D: TRBD1
DNA: TGTGCCAGCAGCTTGTCGGGATTCTGGCAGCCCCAGCATTTT; CDR3: CASSLSGFWQPQHF; J: TRBJ1-5; V: TRBV5-6; D: NA
DNA: TGTGCCTGCCCCAGCGGGGGTAACACTGAAGCTTTCTTT; CDR3: CACPSGGNTEAFF; J: TRBJ1-1; V: TRBV30; D: NA
DNA: TGCGCCAGCAGGCATACAGAGAACACCGGGGAGCTGTTTTTT; CDR3: CASRHTENTGELFF; J: TRBJ2-2; V: TRBV5-1; D: NA
DNA: TGTGCCAGCAGTCCCCCCAGGGGGCCTTATAATTCACCCCTCCACTTT; CDR3: CASSPPRGPYNSPLHF; J: TRBJ1-6; V: TRBV13; D: TRBD1
DNA: TGTGCCAGCAGTTATTGGGGACAGAATTCACCCCTCCACTTT; CDR3: CASSYWGQNSPLHF; J: TRBJ1-6; V: TRBV6-5; D: TRBD1
DNA: TGTGCCAGCAGTTTAGTAGGTTCAGGGGGCAATGGCTACACCTTC; CDR3: CASSLVGSGGNGYTF; J: TRBJ1-2; V: TRBV28; D: TRBD1
DNA: TGTGCCAGCAGCGCTGCACAGAGGAACACTGAAGCTTTCTTT; CDR3: CASSAAQRNTEAFF; J: TRBJ1-1; V: TRBV9; D: NA
DNA: TGTGCCAGCAGCTTAGAAGGATCTAGCAGGGGCTATGGCTACACCTTC; CDR3: CASSLEGSSRGYGYTF; J: TRBJ1-2; V: TRBV7-2; D: NA
DNA: TGCGCCAGCAGCCAAGGGGAGGCCTATGGCTACACCTTC; CDR3: CASSQGEAYGYTF; J: TRBJ1-2; V: TRBV4-3; D: NA
DNA: TGTGCCAGCAGCCCACAGGGGGCAGTAGGTGGCTACACCTTC; CDR3: CASSPQGAVGGYTF; J: TRBJ1-2; V: TRBV7-3; D: TRBD1
DNA: TGCGCCAGCCAGGGTGGGGAGAACACTGAAGCTTTCTTT; CDR3: CASQGGENTEAFF; J: TRBJ1-1; V: TRBV5-1; D: NA
DNA: TGTGCCAGCAGCTTATGGGACAGGGCCTACGAGCAGTACTTC; CDR3: CASSLWDRAYEQYF; J: TRBJ2-7; V: TRBV7-3; D: TRBD1
DNA: TGTGCCACTGGACAACCGGGAGGCCTATCCGATACGCAGTATTTT; CDR3: CATGQPGGLSDTQYF; J: TRBJ2-3; V: TRBV28; D: TRBD2
DNA: TGCGCCAGCAGCCTGGGGGCACTGGGGAGGACGTCAAGGGACGAGCAGTACTTC; CDR3: CASSLGALGRTSRDEQYF; J: TRBJ2-7; V: TRBV5-1; D: NA
DNA: TGTGCCAGCATCTACGGGGGATCTCGAGGGGCCAACGTCCTGACTTTC; CDR3: CASIYGGSRGANVLTF; J: TRBJ2-6; V: TRBV28; D: NA
DNA: TGTGCCAGCACTCGGGGTCATGAGCAGTTCTTC; CDR3: CASTRGHEQFF; J: TRBJ2-1; V: TRBV6-5; D: NA
DNA: TGTGCCAACTCACTCAGGGGGACGAACACTGAAGCTTTCTTT; CDR3: CANSLRGTNTEAFF; J: TRBJ1-1; V: TRBV7-2; D: TRBD1
DNA: TGTGCTAGTGGTTTGGTACTATTTGGTGAGCAGTTCTTC; CDR3: CASGLVLFGEQFF; J: TRBJ2-1; V: TRBV12-5; D: NA
DNA: TGTGCCACCCTACCCGGGGGACCGAACACTGAAGCTTTCTTT; CDR3: CATLPGGPNTEAFF; J: TRBJ1-1; V: TRBV19; D: NA
DNA: TGTGCCAGCGGGGGAAACCCGAGGGGGGACAGAATCTTCCACTTT; CDR3: CASGGNPRGDRIFHF; J: TRBJ1-6; V: TRBV2; D: TRBD1
DNA: TGTGCCAGCAGCTTGGCCCTAAGGGACAGCAATGAGCAGTTCTTC; CDR3: CASSLALRDSNEQFF; J: TRBJ2-1; V: TRBV5-4; D: TRBD1
DNA: TGTGCCAGTAACCTCGGGGGGGAAGTAACCAATGAGCAGTTCTTC; CDR3: CASNLGGEVTNEQFF; J: TRBJ2-1; V: TRBV28; D: TRBD2
DNA: TGTGCCAGCAGCTTAGTAACCGGCGAGCAGTACTTC; CDR3: CASSLVTGEQYF; J: TRBJ2-7; V: TRBV7-9; D: NA
DNA: TGTGCCAGCAGCCCCCACTGGAGTTTGTTAGACCCAGATACGCAGTATTTT; CDR3: CASSPHWSLLDPDTQYF; J: TRBJ2-3; V: TRBV28; D: NA
DNA: TGTGCCAGCAGTGACAGGACTTACAGTGAAGCTTTCTTT; CDR3: CASSDRTYSEAFF; J: TRBJ1-1; V: TRBV25-1; D: NA
DNA: TGTGCCAGCAGCGTACATAGCGGGGGACATAGCACAGATACGCAGTATTTT; CDR3: CASSVHSGGHSTDTQYF; J: TRBJ2-3; V: TRBV9; D: TRBD2
DNA: TGTGCCAGCAGTTTTGATCGGACAGATTACAATGAGCAGTTCTTC; CDR3: CASSFDRTDYNEQFF; J: TRBJ2-1; V: TRBV28; D: NA
DNA: TGTGCCAGGACAGGACAGGCCGGAGATACGCAGTATTTT; CDR3: CARTGQAGDTQYF; J: TRBJ2-3; V: TRBV2; D: TRBD1
DNA: TGTGCCAGCGGGGCAGGGAAGAACTATGGCTACACCTTC; CDR3: CASGAGKNYGYTF; J: TRBJ1-2; V: TRBV28; D: NA
DNA: TGTGCCAGCAGCGTAGGACAGGGCCAGCCCCAGCATTTT; CDR3: CASSVGQGQPQHF; J: TRBJ1-5; V: TRBV9; D: TRBD1
DNA: TGTGCCAGTAGTATGAGGCGTGGCTCCTACGAGCAGTACTTC; CDR3: CASSMRRGSYEQYF; J: TRBJ2-7; V: TRBV19; D: NA
DNA: TGTGCCAGCAGCGGGAGCAGGGGGTACACTGAAGCTTTCTTT; CDR3: CASSGSRGYTEAFF; J: TRBJ1-1; V: TRBV7-2; D: TRBD1
DNA: TGTGCCAGCAGCGTAAAATCTTTCACAGATACGCAGTATTTT; CDR3: CASSVKSFTDTQYF; J: TRBJ2-3; V: TRBV9; D: NA
DNA: TGTGCCAGAAGCTTGGGCCGTTCTAGCCACTCCTACAATGAGCAGTTCTTC; CDR3: CARSLGRSSHSYNEQFF; J: TRBJ2-1; V: TRBV5-3; D: NA
DNA: TGCGCCAGCAGGGCAAGGGGGCTCCGTAATTCACCCCTCCACTTT; CDR3: CASRARGLRNSPLHF; J: TRBJ1-6; V: TRBV4-3; D: TRBD1
DNA: TGTGCCAGCAGCTTAGGGAGTCCGGAAGCTTTCTTT; CDR3: CASSLGSPEAFF; J: TRBJ1-1; V: TRBV11-3; D: NA
DNA: TGTGCCAGCAGCTTGGCGGGAGGGCCCCTGCAAGAGACCCAGTACTTC; CDR3: CASSLAGGPLQETQYF; J: TRBJ2-5; V: TRBV5-4; D: TRBD2
DNA: TGCGCCAGCAGCCAATTGAGAGGGCAGGGCACAGATACGCAGTATTTT; CDR3: CASSQLRGQGTDTQYF; J: TRBJ2-3; V: TRBV4-3; D: NA
DNA: TGTGCCAGCAGCTTGACGGGATTGAACACTGAAGCTTTCTTT; CDR3: CASSLTGLNTEAFF; J: TRBJ1-1; V: TRBV5-8; D: NA
DNA: TGTGCCAGCAGCTTGCCGGGACAGGGAGGGAACTATGGCTACACCTTC; CDR3: CASSLPGQGGNYGYTF; J: TRBJ1-2; V: TRBV5-4; D: TRBD1
DNA: TGCGCCAGCAGCTTGACACTAGGCCAAGAGACCCAGTACTTC; CDR3: CASSLTLGQETQYF; J: TRBJ2-5; V: TRBV5-1; D: NA
DNA: TGCAGCGTGGCCGGGGGCAGCGGGAGAAGGGTAGAGACCCAGTACTTC; CDR3: CSVAGGSGRRVETQYF; J: TRBJ2-5; V: TRBV29-1; D: TRBD2
DNA: TGTGCCAGCTATAGACGACTCTCCACGTCGGCCAGAAACACCATATATTTT; CDR3: CASYRRLSTSARNTIYF; J: TRBJ1-3; V: TRBV28; D: NA
DNA: TGCGCCAGCAGCCAAGTGATTCGGGACAGGGCTGAGACCCAGTACTTC; CDR3: CASSQVIRDRAETQYF; J: TRBJ2-5; V: TRBV4-1; D: TRBD1
DNA: TGTGCCAGTAGTATTGCAGGAGGTCCTGGAAACACCATATATTTT; CDR3: CASSIAGGPGNTIYF; J: TRBJ1-3; V: TRBV19; D: NA